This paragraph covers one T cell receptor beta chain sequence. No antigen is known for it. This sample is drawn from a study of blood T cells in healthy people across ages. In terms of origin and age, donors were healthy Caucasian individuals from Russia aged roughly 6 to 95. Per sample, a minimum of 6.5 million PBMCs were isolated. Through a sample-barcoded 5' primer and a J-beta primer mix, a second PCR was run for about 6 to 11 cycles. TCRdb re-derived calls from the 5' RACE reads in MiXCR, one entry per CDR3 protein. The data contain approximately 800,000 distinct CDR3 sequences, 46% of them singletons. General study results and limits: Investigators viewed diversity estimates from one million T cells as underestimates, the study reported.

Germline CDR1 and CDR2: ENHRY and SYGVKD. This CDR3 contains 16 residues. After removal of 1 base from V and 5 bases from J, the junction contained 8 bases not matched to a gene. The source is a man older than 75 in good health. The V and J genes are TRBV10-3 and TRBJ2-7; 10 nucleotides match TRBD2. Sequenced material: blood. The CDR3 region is CAISEWASGSSNEQYF. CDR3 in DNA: TGTGCCATCAGTGAGTGGGCTAGCGGGAGTAGTAACGAGCAGTACTTC.